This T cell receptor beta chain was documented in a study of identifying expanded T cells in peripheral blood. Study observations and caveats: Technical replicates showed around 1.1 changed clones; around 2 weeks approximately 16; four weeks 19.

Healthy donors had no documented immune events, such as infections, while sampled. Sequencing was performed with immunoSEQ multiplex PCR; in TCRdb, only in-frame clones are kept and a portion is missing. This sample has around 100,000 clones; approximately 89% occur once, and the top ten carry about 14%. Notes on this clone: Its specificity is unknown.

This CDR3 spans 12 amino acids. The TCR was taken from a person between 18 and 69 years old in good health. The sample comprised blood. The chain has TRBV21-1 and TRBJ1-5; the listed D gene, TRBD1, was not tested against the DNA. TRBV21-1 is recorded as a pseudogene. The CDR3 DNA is TGTGCCAGCAACGTCAGTCTTCAGCCCCAGCATTTT. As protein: CASNVSLQPQHF.